What follows are 22 T cell receptor beta chains derived from one specimen sequenced in a study of cytomegalovirus exposure and HLA in healthy donors. Primers for the PCR totalled 60 Vbeta and 13 Jbeta. Profiled with immunoSEQ multiplex PCR; TCRdb holds only in-frame clones, not every one. The sample includes more than 200,000 clones, under 90% of them seen just once. Sequencing input: PBMCs. These receptor sequences come from a human donor in good health.

The chain carries TRBV10-3 and TRBJ2-7; possible D gene TRBD1, 5 bases. Germline-derived CDR1 and CDR2 are ENHRY and SYGVKD. CDR3 length: 17 amino acids. V was clipped by 0 bases and J by 1 base, with 16 bases between them. CDR3 bases: TGTGCCATCAGTGAGTCGACTCGCAGGGCTCATTCCTACGAGCAGTACTTC. As protein: CAISESTRRAHSYEQYF.

The genes are TRBV28 and TRBJ2-1, with 12 bases aligning to TRBD1. This CDR3 comprises 16 residues. V lost 6 bases to trimming and J lost 8 bases; unmatched junction nucleotides: 11. CDR1 is MDHEN, CDR2 SYDVKM, per germline. The CDR3 reads CASSPHPGQGAHEQFF. The CDR3, as DNA: TGTGCCAGCAGCCCGCACCCGGGACAGGGGGCACATGAGCAGTTCTTC.

Notes on this clone: The same CDR3 also results from other DNA sequences found in this sample. V and J are TRBV7-2 and TRBJ1-5, with a weak D call TRBD1 (5 bases). V gave up 2 bases and J gave up 2 bases, with 13 bases separating them. Germline V gene data show CDR1 as SGHTA and CDR2 as FQGNSA. The CDR3 length is 16 residues. The CDR3 reads CASSLYGGVGNQPQHF. CDR3 nucleotides: TGTGCCAGCAGCTTATATGGAGGGGTGGGCAATCAGCCCCAGCATTTT.

V is TRBV19 and J is TRBJ2-5; the match to TRBD2 covers 11 bases. This CDR3 spans 15 amino acids. Germline CDR1 LNHDA, CDR2 SQIVND (reference sequence). V lost 4 bases and J lost 1; bases outside the gene matches: 2. The CDR3 DNA follows: TGTGCCAGTAGTACTAGCGGGAGGTCCCAAGAGACCCAGTACTTC. Residues: CASSTSGRSQETQYF.

The V and J genes are TRBV4-1 and TRBJ2-7, with TRBD1 identical over 8 bases. From germline, CDR1 is MGHRA and CDR2 YSYEKL. V lost 6 bases and J lost 2; bases outside the gene matches: 9. The CDR3 covers 15 residues. The CDR3 nucleotides read TGCGCCAGCAGGGCTACGGGACAGGCAACCTACGAGCAGTACTTC. This codes for CASRATGQATYEQYF.

This clone was found a few times. J is TRBJ2-5 and V is TRBV7-2; 8 nucleotides agree with TRBD2. Germline V CDR1 and CDR2: SGHTA, FQGNSA. V shed 6 bases and J 1 base; nucleotides not matched to a gene: 10. CDR3 length equals 16 residues. CDR3 residues: CASRVSGTRFQETQYF. CDR3 sequence (DNA): TGTGCCAGCAGAGTTAGCGGGACCCGCTTCCAAGAGACCCAGTACTTC.

The chain carries TRBV7-9 and TRBJ1-1, with a possible D match to TRBD1 (6 bases). Trimming took 4 bases from V and 4 from J, leaving 13 bases between them. From germline, CDR1 is SEHNR and CDR2 FQNEAQ (reference sequence). The CDR3 is 14 amino acids. The CDR3 is CASSSRGKITEAFF. The CDR3 DNA reads as TGTGCCAGCAGCTCCAGGGGTAAGATCACTGAAGCTTTCTTT.

The gene calls are TRBV29-1 and TRBJ1-1; D remains ambiguous. Deletions cut 6 bases from V and 0 bases from J, with 11 bases between. Germline V gene sequence: CDR1 SQVTM, CDR2 ANQGSEA. CDR3 length: 13 residues. The CDR3 region has the DNA TGCAGCGTAGAGGGCCGGCTGAACACTGAAGCTTTCTTT. Its protein is CSVEGRLNTEAFF.

The J gene is TRBJ1-4, the V gene TRBV11-1, with 8 bases fitting TRBD1. The CDR3 runs 14 residues. Germline loops: CDR1 SGHAT, CDR2 FQDESV (reference sequence). The trim removed 4 bases at V and 3 bases at J, leaving 1 base unmatched. CDR3 residues: CASSSDRANEKLFF. The CDR3, as DNA: TGTGCCAGCAGCTCGGACAGGGCTAATGAAAAACTGTTTTTT.

In DNA form, the CDR3 reads TGTGCCAATAGCCTTAATAGCAATCAGCCCCAGCATTTT. It encodes CANSLNSNQPQHF. The rearrangement uses TRBV19 and TRBJ1-5; the D is unclear. With 10 bases removed from V and 0 bases from J, the gap between germline ends came to 10 bases. The germline gives CDR1 LNHDA, CDR2 SQIVND (reference sequence). CDR3 length: 13 amino acids.

The V call is TRBV7-9, the J call TRBJ2-2; no reliable D call. Germline V lookup: CDR1 SEHNR, CDR2 FQNEAQ (reference sequence). The CDR3 runs 14 residues. CDR3 bases: TGTGCGTCGACATCTCCTACGAACACCGGGGAGCTGTTTTTT. It translates to CASTSPTNTGELFF.

The CDR3 DNA reads as TGTGCCAGCAGCGCACGCGGGGACAGTCTTAACTATGGCTACACCTTC. Its protein product is CASSARGDSLNYGYTF. V is TRBV9 and J is TRBJ1-2; 7 nucleotides line up with TRBD1. The V gene's germline CDR1 is SGDLS and CDR2 YYNGEE. This CDR3 spans 16 amino acids. J was trimmed by 1 base and V by 3 bases; bases with no gene match: 9.

The J gene is TRBJ2-5, the V gene TRBV7-9, with TRBD2 matching 13 bases. In germline, CDR1 is SEHNR, CDR2 FQNEAQ (reference sequence). The junction had 17 bases not matched to a gene; V was cut back by 5 bases and J by 5 bases. There are 19 residues in the CDR3. The CDR3 DNA reads TGTGCCAGCAGCCCCGACCCGGGACTAGCGGGGACCCTTGGGGAGACCCAGTACTTC. Its translation: CASSPDPGLAGTLGETQYF.

The chain joins TRBV9 to TRBJ2-7, with D possibly TRBD1 on 5 matching bases. Trimming removed 0 bases at V and 4 bases at J, with 17 bases between. The CDR3 loop spans 16 amino acids. Germline loops: CDR1 SGDLS, CDR2 YYNGEE. CDR3 DNA: TGTGCCAGCAGCGTAGGGGTGGACAACCTAGGATACGAGCAGTACTTC. Translation: CASSVGVDNLGYEQYF.

V and J are TRBV10-1 and TRBJ2-3; D is perhaps TRBD1 (5 bases). Looked up from germline, CDR1 is WNHNN and CDR2 is SYGVQD (reference sequence). Deletions cut 3 bases from V and 0 bases from J, with 10 bases between. The CDR3 has 15 residues. CDR3 sequence reads: CASSDGAPSTDTQYF. The DNA of the CDR3 is TGCGCCAGCAGTGATGGGGCGCCCAGCACAGATACGCAGTATTTT.

The gene calls are TRBV4-1 and TRBJ2-1; D perhaps matches TRBD2 (5 bases). CDR3 length: 16 amino acids. CDR1 is MGHRA, CDR2 YSYEKL, per germline. Trimming stripped 1 base from V and 9 bases from J, with 19 bases between. The CDR3 is CASSQVGMGDWGEQFF. DNA for the CDR3: TGCGCCAGCAGCCAAGTAGGAATGGGAGATTGGGGTGAGCAGTTCTTC.

CDR3 nucleotides: TGTGCCAGCAGCCAGCGGGTAGGGGGCCCAGCCACAGATACGCAGTATTTT. Encoded protein: CASSQRVGGPATDTQYF. The V call is TRBV5-4, the J call TRBJ2-3, with a possible D match to TRBD1 (7 bases). V was cut by 4 bases and J by 2 bases, with 20 bases left in between. CDR3 length equals 17 residues. The germline V gene encodes CDR1 SGHNT and CDR2 YYREEE (reference sequence).

This chain links TRBV11-2 with TRBJ2-2, with TRBD2 identical over 10 bases. The CDR3 has 16 residues. Trimming at V came to 5 bases and at J to 4 bases, leaving 7 bases not matched to a gene. Germline V gives CDR1 SGHAT, CDR2 FQNNGV. The CDR3 nucleotides read TGTGCCAGCAGCCCGCCTAGCGGGAGAGTCACCGGGGAGCTGTTTTTT. Residues: CASSPPSGRVTGELFF.

This chain connects TRBV2 to TRBJ2-1, with a weak D call TRBD2 (6 bases). Germline CDR1 reads SNHLY; CDR2 reads FYNNEI. CDR3 length equals 13 residues. The ends were cut back, 4 bases at V and 8 bases at J, with 12 bases in the middle. The chain's CDR3 is CASSVLGGDEQFF. The CDR3 region has the DNA TGTGCCAGCAGTGTTTTGGGAGGCGATGAGCAGTTCTTC.

This sequence joins TRBV7-9 and TRBJ2-1, with TRBD2 matching 11 bases. With V trimmed by 0 bases and J by 6 bases, 7 bases remained unmatched. The CDR3 totals 17 residues. CDR1 is SEHNR and CDR2 is FQNEAQ in the germline V gene (reference sequence). CDR3 sequence (DNA): TGTGCCAGCAGCTTAGCGGTGGGTAGCGGGAGGGCCAATGAGCAGTTCTTC. As protein: CASSLAVGSGRANEQFF.

This clone has a single count. The V and J genes are TRBV7-6 and TRBJ2-5, with 8 bases matching TRBD2. The CDR3 contains 13 residues. CDR1 is SGHVS, CDR2 FNYEAQ, per germline. J was trimmed by 5 bases and V by 5 bases; bases with no gene match: 4. CDR3 in DNA: TGTGCCAGCAGCCGTCCGGGGGGGGAGACCCAGTACTTC. Its protein is CASSRPGGETQYF.

This chain connects TRBV6-5 to TRBJ1-2; possible D gene TRBD1, 5 bases. CDR3 size: 15 residues. Between the trimmed V and J ends, which lost 2 bases and 0 bases, there was a span of 10 bases. Germline CDR1 is MNHEY and CDR2 is SVGAGI. The CDR3 DNA is TGTGCCAGCAGTTACGGCCCGGGGGCTAACTATGGCTACACCTTC. Encoded protein: CASSYGPGANYGYTF.